This T cell receptor (beta chain) was retrieved from a study of T-cell reconstitution after alpha-beta-depleted transplantation in children. The CDR3 has 16 residues. Trimming took off 5 bases at V and 3 bases at J, with 17 bases between the two ends. Looked up from germline, CDR1 is LNHNV and CDR2 is YYDKDF (reference sequence). This clonotype was recorded at least ten times. The TCRbeta library incorporated unique molecular identifiers. TCRdb passed the PCR reads through MiXCR, listing each CDR3 protein once. Of a few hundred thousand distinct CDR3 sequences listed, approximately 12% are singletons.

The material sequenced was PBMCs, taken from the stem cell graft. This chain connects TRBV15 to TRBJ2-1, with D perhaps matching TRBD1 (6 bases). The receptor was isolated from a human donor who donated a stem cell graft to a child with Fanconi anemia. CDR3: CATSGKVGRGYNEQFF. The DNA of the CDR3 is TGTGCCACCAGCGGAAAGGTTGGCAGGGGCTACAATGAGCAGTTCTTC.